This entry describes one T cell receptor beta chain. The CDR3 consists of 14 residues. Germline V CDR1 and CDR2: DFQATT, SNEGSKA (reference sequence). V was pared by 1 base and J by 12 bases, with 5 bases of the junction left unmatched. A sample-barcoded 5' primer and a J-beta primer mix were used in a second PCR of roughly 6 to 12 cycles. TCRdb ran MiXCR on the 5' RACE reads and lists one entry per CDR3 protein. The data show about 680,000 distinct CDR3 sequences, 49% seen once. The data are from a study of blood T cells in healthy people across ages. The TCR originated in a woman aged 60 to 75 in good health. The chain carries TRBV20-1 and TRBJ2-1, with TRBD2 identical over 14 bases. Source material: blood. In DNA form, the CDR3 reads TGCAGTGCTAGAGGACTAGCGGGAGGGCCGGGGCAGTTCTTC. As protein: CSARGLAGGPGQFF.